The rows below give T cell receptor beta chains drawn from one sample of a study of blood T cells in healthy people across ages. Via MiXCR, TCRdb re-called the 5' RACE reads, giving one row per CDR3 protein. The repertoire has 660,000 or so distinct CDR3 sequences, about 53% of them found once; the top ten carry over 30%. Input material: blood. These receptors all come from a man aged 60 to 75 in good health. Each CDR3 is given with its conserved first and last residue. D genes are given only for firm matches. Rows may omit the clone size; those that give it use once, few, many or a size class.

d_gene,abundance,j_gene,v_gene,CDR3nt,CDR3aa
.,.,TRBJ1-2,TRBV20-1,TGCAGTGCTAGGGACATGGGTACCTATGGCTACACCTTC,CSARDMGTYGYTF
TRBD1,once,TRBJ2-1,TRBV2,TGTGCCAGCAGTAAACAGGGGGCTTCCTACAATGAGCAGTTCTTC,CASSKQGASYNEQFF
TRBD2,.,TRBJ2-1,TRBV6-2/TRBV6-3,TGTGCCAGCAGGGAGACTAGCGGGGCCTACAATGAGCAGTTCTTC,CASRETSGAYNEQFF
.,.,TRBJ2-1,TRBV5-1,TGCGCCAGCAGCTTGAGGGCCGTCTCCTACAATGAGCAGTTCTTC,CASSLRAVSYNEQFF
.,.,TRBJ2-3,TRBV3-1,TGTGCCAGCAGCCAAGAAGGTCCTAGGTACTCAGATACGCAGTATTTT,CASSQEGPRYSDTQYF
.,few,TRBJ2-5,TRBV6-5,TGTGCCAGCAGTTACTCGAGTCAGGGGTTCGGAGAGACCCAGTACTTC,CASSYSSQGFGETQYF
TRBD1,.,TRBJ2-7,TRBV6-6,TGTGCCAGCAGGGGACAACAGGGGATCGACGAGCAGTACTTC,CASRGQQGIDEQYF
.,.,TRBJ1-1,TRBV29-1,TGCAGCGTTCGACTAACAGAAGGGGGGACTGAAGCTTTCTTT,CSVRLTEGGTEAFF
.,.,TRBJ2-5,TRBV5-1,TGCGCCAGCAGCAGTCACCCGACAGCGTCGTCGCGAGAGACCCAGTACTTC,CASSSHPTASSRETQYF
.,.,TRBJ2-3,TRBV9,TGTGCCAGCAGCGTAGCTGACACAGATACGCAGTATTTT,CASSVADTDTQYF
TRBD1,.,TRBJ1-5,TRBV6-2/TRBV6-3,TGTGCCAGCAGGTCGACAGGGGGGGGCCAGCCCCAGCATTTT,CASRSTGGGQPQHF
.,few,TRBJ2-1,TRBV6-5,TGTGCCAGCAGTTACCAGGGGGGGTACAATGAGCAGTTCTTC,CASSYQGGYNEQFF
.,.,TRBJ1-2,TRBV6-1,TGTGCCAGCAGCCCTCCGCCGGACATTGGCTACACCTTC,CASSPPPDIGYTF
.,.,TRBJ1-6,TRBV6-1,TGTGCCAGCAGCCGCCTCCGGGATCGTAACTCCTATAATTCACCCCTCCACTTT,CASSRLRDRNSYNSPLHF
.,.,TRBJ2-2,TRBV7-2,TGTGCCAGCAGCTTGCGGCTAGTCGGGTCCGGGGAGCTGTTTTTT,CASSLRLVGSGELFF
TRBD1,.,TRBJ2-5,TRBV3-1,TGTGCCAGCAGCCGGGGGGACAGGGGTCAAGAGACCCAGTACTTC,CASSRGDRGQETQYF
TRBD2,.,TRBJ2-1,TRBV6-5,TGTGCCAGCAGCAGGACTAGCGGGGGATCAAATGAGCAGTTCTTC,CASSRTSGGSNEQFF
.,few,TRBJ2-3,TRBV10-3,TGTGCCATCAGTGAGTCGGACAGAGACACAGATACGCAGTATTTT,CAISESDRDTDTQYF
TRBD1,.,TRBJ1-2,TRBV9,TGTGCCAGCAGCGTCGAGGACAGGATCTATGGCTACACCTTC,CASSVEDRIYGYTF
TRBD1,.,TRBJ1-6,TRBV4-2,TGTGCCAGCAGCCCCGGACAGGGCGGGAATTCACCCCTCCACTTT,CASSPGQGGNSPLHF
.,.,TRBJ2-1,TRBV7-2,TGTGCCAGCACCAGACCCTCGCCACATGAGCAGTTCTTC,CASTRPSPHEQFF
.,few,TRBJ2-1,TRBV7-2,TGTGCCAGCAGCTCTTATTGGGGCTCCTACAATGAGCAGTTCTTC,CASSSYWGSYNEQFF
.,.,TRBJ1-2,TRBV28,TGTGCCAGCAGTTTACATGGCTACACCTTC,CASSLHGYTF
.,.,TRBJ2-5,TRBV4-2,TGTGCCAGCAGCCAAGGGTCGGACAGCCGGCGAAGAGAGACCCAGTACTTC,CASSQGSDSRRRETQYF
TRBD1,.,TRBJ1-1,TRBV5-1,TGCGCCAGCAGCGCCGGACAGGGTGGGAACACTGAAGCTTTCTTT,CASSAGQGGNTEAFF
TRBD1,few,TRBJ2-5,TRBV10-3,TGTGCCATCAGACAGCCGGGACAGGGGGCATGGGAGACCCAGTACTTC,CAIRQPGQGAWETQYF
.,few,TRBJ1-1,TRBV29-1,TGCAGCGTTAATGGGGGTGGCACTGAAGCTTTCTTT,CSVNGGGTEAFF
.,many,TRBJ1-2,TRBV5-1,TGCGCCAGCAGAGACCCAGGGCGGGTTAACTATGGCTACACCTTC,CASRDPGRVNYGYTF